This T cell receptor (beta chain) was captured by sequencing in a study of control samples from healthy donors and cancer patients. Sequenced by immunoSEQ multiplex PCR; TCRdb stores in-frame clones only, minus some. The repertoire consists of approximately 160,000 clones, with about 91% occurring once and the leading ten covering around 2.2%. The germline V gene has CDR1 LGHDT and CDR2 YNNKEL (reference sequence). V was trimmed by 4 bases and J by 8 bases, leaving 12 bases between them. This CDR3 has 13 amino acids. The sequence was collected from a woman aged 40 to 55 in good health. The specimen sequenced was blood. The rearrangement uses TRBV3-1 (or the pseudogene TRBV3-2) and TRBJ1-3, with D possibly TRBD1 on 5 matching bases. CDR3 residues: CASSPRGVDTIYF. Written as DNA, the CDR3 is TGTGCCAGCAGCCCTCGGGGGGTGGACACCATATATTTT.